This entry lists 8 T cell receptor beta chains sequenced from one sample in a study of PD-L1 blockade in urothelial cancer. The assay was immunoSEQ multiplex PCR, and TCRdb's table has in-frame clones only and misses some. The sample has approximately 41,000 clones, around four fifths seen once; the top ten hold 13% to 15%. Documented time point: pretreatment peripheral blood. The sample was PBMCs, taken around atezolizumab (anti-PD-L1) treatment. These receptors all come from a man aged 80 or over with urothelial cancer.

This rearrangement joins TRBV7-8 to TRBJ2-1; tentative D call: TRBD2 (5 bases). Trimming stripped 1 base from V and 2 bases from J, with 21 bases between. This CDR3 has 19 amino acids. Germline values: CDR1 SGHVS, CDR2 FQNEAQ. The CDR3 loop is CASSLEGLWRTPTYNEQFF. The CDR3 bases are TGTGCCAGCAGCTTAGAGGGCCTGTGGAGGACTCCGACCTACAATGAGCAGTTCTTC.

V usage is TRBV7-9 and J usage is TRBJ2-7, with TRBD1 matching over 7 bases. V shed 1 base and J 7 bases; nucleotides not matched to a gene: 10. The CDR3 spans 15 residues. Per germline, CDR1 SEHNR and CDR2 FQNEAQ (reference sequence). Here the CDR3 DNA reads TGTGCCAGCAGCTTAGGTTCGGCGGCAGGGGGAGAGCAGTACTTC. This sequence encodes CASSLGSAAGGEQYF.

Here the CDR3 reads CASSPPGGEGGGYTF. In DNA, the CDR3 is TGTGCCAGCAGCCCCCCGGGGGGCGAGGGTGGTGGCTACACCTTC. The chain joins TRBV7-9 to TRBJ1-2, with D perhaps TRBD1 (6 bases). The CDR3 loop spans 15 amino acids. With 5 bases removed from V and 7 bases from J, the gap between germline ends came to 20 bases. Germline CDR1 reads SEHNR; CDR2 reads FQNEAQ (reference sequence). Supplemented by reference TRBV7-9 and TRBJ1-2, the full variable domain reads DTGVSQNPRHKITKRGQNVTFRCDPISEHNRLYWYRQTLGQGPEFLTYFQNEAQLEKSRLLSDRFSAERPKGSFSTLEIQRTEQGDSAMYLCASSPPGGEGGGYTFGSGTRLTVV.

This clone has a handful of counts. The gene calls are TRBV28 and TRBJ2-2; D is possibly TRBD2 (6 bases). CDR3 length equals 13 residues. In germline, CDR1 is MDHEN, CDR2 SYDVKM. Trimming took 8 bases from V and 5 from J, leaving 12 bases between them. The CDR3 is CASWREVTGELFF. The CDR3 coding sequence is TGTGCCAGCTGGAGGGAGGTGACCGGGGAGCTGTTTTTT.

The chain recombines TRBV7-6 with TRBJ2-3; 7 bases are shared with TRBD2. CDR3 length: 16 amino acids. Germline CDR1 SGHVS, CDR2 FNYEAQ. Unmatched junction bases numbered 16, after V lost 5 bases and J lost 8 bases. CDR3 residues: CASSPSWGGTSGTQYF. The CDR3 DNA sequence: TGTGCCAGCAGCCCCTCTTGGGGAGGGACTTCGGGTACGCAGTATTTT. The entire variable domain, with the rest obtained from reference TRBV7-6 and TRBJ2-3, is as follows: GAGVSQSPRYKVTKRGQDVALRCDPISGHVSLYWYRQALGQGPEFLTYFNYEAQQDKSGLPNDRFSAERPEGSISTLTIQRTEQRDSAMYRCASSPSWGGTSGTQYFGPGTRLTVL.

The chain uses TRBV6-1 and TRBJ1-4, with 9 nucleotides matching TRBD1. Trimming cost V 3 bases and J 7 bases; bases outside gene matches: 3. Per the germline V gene, CDR1 is MNHNS and CDR2 is SASEGT. CDR3 length: 14 residues. Here the CDR3 reads CASSDGTGTEKLFF. CDR3 DNA: TGTGCCAGCAGTGATGGGACAGGGACTGAAAAACTGTTTTTT.

The CDR3 DNA sequence: TGTGCCAGCAAAGGTACAGGGGGTAACACTGAAGCTTTCTTT. Protein: CASKGTGGNTEAFF. The rearrangement uses TRBV6-6 and TRBJ1-1, with 8 bases aligning to TRBD1. Per the germline V gene, CDR1 is MNHNY and CDR2 is SVGAGI (reference sequence). J lost 2 bases, V lost 7 bases, and 6 bases had no gene match. This CDR3 spans 14 amino acids.

The rearrangement links TRBV19 to TRBJ2-7; D possibly corresponds to TRBD2 (6 bases). Germline values: CDR1 LNHDA, CDR2 SQIVND (reference sequence). CDR3 length equals 15 residues. Deletions cut 6 bases from V and 1 base from J, with 16 bases between. CDR3 residues: CASRVTSSLSYEQYF. As DNA, the CDR3 is TGTGCCAGTAGAGTGACTAGTTCCCTTTCCTACGAGCAGTACTTC.